These 19 T cell receptor beta chains originate from one sample sequenced in a study of beta chain features in type 1 diabetes. The sequenced template was cDNA made from the entire isolated RNA. Sequencing was performed with immunoSEQ multiplex PCR; in TCRdb, only in-frame clones are kept and a portion is missing. The table has some 250,000 clones, 27% seen once. Sequenced: central memory CD4+ T cells from blood. The receptors here all came from a young man in good health.

This CDR3 is CAWSSLRGSSNSPLHF. Here the CDR3 DNA reads TGTGCCTGGAGTTCCCTGCGGGGGTCAAGTAATTCACCCCTCCACTTT. V is TRBV30 and J is TRBJ1-6, with D perhaps matching TRBD1 (5 bases). The ends were cut back, 2 bases at V and 6 bases at J, with 17 bases in the middle. The germline V gene has CDR1 GTSNPN and CDR2 SVGIG (reference sequence). This CDR3 has 16 residues.

Only a few counts were recorded for this clone. The V and J genes are TRBV2 and TRBJ2-7; TRBD1 is a possible D gene (5 bases). This CDR3 has 15 amino acids. Trimming removed 1 base at V and 2 bases at J, with 12 bases between. Germline V lookup: CDR1 SNHLY, CDR2 FYNNEI. The CDR3 nucleotides are TGTGCCAGCAGTGAAGGGAAGACAGAGACCTACGAGCAGTACTTC. Translation gives CASSEGKTETYEQYF.

This clone was recorded a few times. CDR3 amino acids: CSVALRQSYEQYF. DNA of the CDR3: TGCAGCGTGGCTTTAAGACAGTCCTACGAGCAGTACTTC. The chain links TRBV29-1 to TRBJ2-7; D might be TRBD1 (5 bases). Germline V gene lookup returns CDR1 SQVTM and CDR2 ANQGSEA. V lost 6 bases, J lost 1 base, and 13 bases lay in between. This CDR3 spans 13 amino acids.

In its sample, this clone was seen a few times. The chain uses TRBV28 and TRBJ2-1; D is uncertain. The CDR3 is 16 residues long. V lost 2 bases to trimming and J lost 3 bases, with 14 bases between them. Germline V lookup: CDR1 MDHEN, CDR2 SYDVKM. As DNA, the CDR3 is TGTGCCAGCAGTTTACGGGCAGCCACAAACTACAATGAGCAGTTCTTC. This gives the protein CASSLRAATNYNEQFF.

The chain combines TRBV6-5 with TRBJ2-1, with D possibly TRBD1 on 6 matching bases. CDR3 length equals 15 residues. The germline CDR1 and CDR2 sequences are MNHEY and SVGAGI. V was pared by 6 bases and J by 1 base, with 13 bases between. The CDR3 loop reads CASSPVRGSYNEQFF. In DNA, the CDR3 is TGTGCCAGCAGCCCTGTTAGGGGGTCCTACAATGAGCAGTTCTTC.

The V gene is TRBV9, the J gene TRBJ2-3; 9 bases fit TRBD2. The trim removed 0 bases at V and 3 bases at J, leaving 2 bases unmatched. From germline, CDR1 is SGDLS and CDR2 YYNGEE. The CDR3 is made up of 15 amino acids. DNA of the CDR3: TGTGCCAGCAGCGTAGAGAGCGGGAGGACAGATACGCAGTATTTT. Translated, it gives CASSVESGRTDTQYF.

The chain employs TRBV5-4 and TRBJ2-1; 9 bases line up with TRBD2. Trimming at V came to 0 bases and at J to 2 bases, leaving 3 bases not matched to a gene. CDR1 SGHNT and CDR2 YYREEE come from the germline V gene (reference sequence). This CDR3 spans 16 amino acids. Written as DNA, the CDR3 is TGTGCCAGCAGCTTGGCGGCGGGAGGGCCCTACAATGAGCAGTTCTTC. Its translation: CASSLAAGGPYNEQFF.

This clone appeared a few times. The chain joins TRBV9 to TRBJ1-3; D is ambiguous. This CDR3 is built from 11 residues. The germline V gene encodes CDR1 SGDLS and CDR2 YYNGEE. Deletions cut 6 bases from V and 1 base from J, with 2 bases between. CDR3 amino acids: CASTSGNTIYF. The DNA of the CDR3 is TGTGCCAGCACTTCTGGAAACACCATATATTTT.

CDR3 DNA sequence: TGTGCCAGCAGCCAAGAGGCAGGGGCCGGCGGCTACACCTTC. Translation: CASSQEAGAGGYTF. The J gene is TRBJ1-2, the V gene TRBV4-2, with TRBD1 as a possible D gene (6 bases). V gave up 0 bases and J gave up 8 bases, with 13 bases separating them. The CDR3 consists of 14 residues. The V gene's germline CDR1 is LGHNA and CDR2 YNFKEQ.

In this sample, this clone turned up a few times. In DNA form, the CDR3 reads TGTGCCAGCTCACCGGACAGGATGCAGCCCCAGCATTTT. Translation gives CASSPDRMQPQHF. V and J are TRBV18 and TRBJ1-5, with TRBD1 identical over 7 bases. CDR3 length: 13 residues. V was clipped by 3 bases and J by 7 bases; unmatched bases: 3. Germline V gene lookup returns CDR1 KGHSH and CDR2 LQKENI.

The chain employs TRBV19 and TRBJ2-5; D uncertain. Per the germline V gene, CDR1 is LNHDA and CDR2 is SQIVND (reference sequence). V gave up 5 bases and J gave up 4 bases, with 11 bases separating them. The CDR3 runs to 13 residues. CDR3 protein: CASSRFGRETQYF. In DNA, the CDR3 is TGTGCCAGTAGTCGTTTTGGTCGAGAGACCCAGTACTTC. Looking up the rest from reference TRBV19 and TRBJ2-5 gives the full variable domain: DGGITQSPKYLFRKEGQNVTLSCEQNLNHDAMYWYRQDPGQGLRLIYYSQIVNDFQKGDIAEGYSVSREKKESFPLTVTSAQKNPTAFYLCASSRFGRETQYFGPGTRLLVL.

This clone appeared many times. J is TRBJ2-7 and V is TRBV27; D is possibly TRBD1 or TRBD2 (5 bases each). Trimming removed 2 bases at V and 6 bases at J, with 11 bases between. The CDR3 is 13 amino acids. Germline V gene data show CDR1 as MNHEY and CDR2 as SMNVEV (reference sequence). The CDR3 nucleotides are TGTGCCAGCAGTTTAGGGACCGTCGGCGAGCAGTACTTC. It specifies CASSLGTVGEQYF.

This chain joins TRBV2 and TRBJ2-1; 9 bases fit TRBD2. The CDR3 covers 14 residues. Trimming took 11 bases from V and 4 from J; bases not matched to a gene: 9. CDR1 is SNHLY, CDR2 FYNNEI, per germline. CDR3 residues: CAASLAGLYNEQFF. CDR3 nucleotides: TGTGCCGCCTCGCTAGCGGGGTTGTACAATGAGCAGTTCTTC.

This clone was seen at least ten times. V gene TRBV10-3 combines with J gene TRBJ2-2; possibly TRBD1 for D (6 bases). The germline CDR1 and CDR2 sequences are ENHRY and SYGVKD. V dropped 6 bases and J dropped 3 bases, with 11 bases sitting between them. The CDR3 is 14 amino acids. CDR3 region: CAIRRGTDTGELFF. The CDR3 nucleotides are TGTGCCATCAGGAGGGGGACGGACACCGGGGAGCTGTTTTTT.

The CDR3 nucleotides read TGTGCCAGCAGCCCCACGGGGGGCCAGGGAGATACGCAGTATTTT. Residues: CASSPTGGQGDTQYF. The chain employs TRBV5-4 and TRBJ2-3; possible D gene TRBD2, 7 bases. Between the trimmed V and J ends, which lost 4 bases and 5 bases, there was a span of 17 bases. The CDR3 has 15 residues. CDR1 and CDR2 (germline): SGHNT, YYREEE (reference sequence).

V and J are TRBV7-2 and TRBJ2-3; a possible D gene is TRBD2 (6 bases). The V end lost 3 bases, the J end lost 2 bases, and 12 bases lay between the germline ends. CDR3 length equals 15 residues. Germline V lookup: CDR1 SGHTA, CDR2 FQGNSA. In DNA form, the CDR3 reads TGTGCCAGCAGCTTGGGCGGGAAGGCCACAGATACGCAGTATTTT. Its protein is CASSLGGKATDTQYF. Combining the CDR3 with reference TRBV7-2 and TRBJ2-3 gives the whole variable domain GAGVSQSPSNKVTEKGKDVELRCDPISGHTALYWYRQSLGQGLEFLIYFQGNSAPDKSGLPSDRFSAERTGGSVSTLTIQRTQQEDSAVYLCASSLGGKATDTQYFGPGTRLTVL.

This clone was observed a handful of times. The chain is built from TRBV7-9 and TRBJ1-6; D perhaps matches TRBD1 (5 bases). CDR3 length: 13 amino acids. Trimming pared 9 bases from V and 8 bases from J, leaving 14 bases between. Looked up from germline, CDR1 is SEHNR and CDR2 is FQNEAQ (reference sequence). CDR3 coding DNA: TGTGCCAGTCAAGAGAGGGGAGATTCACCCCTCCACTTT. Translating it yields CASQERGDSPLHF.

This clone was counted many times. Other DNA sequences in the sample encode the same CDR3. The rearrangement joins TRBV14 to TRBJ1-1; no clear D gene. Deletions cut 5 bases from V and 1 base from J, with 5 bases between. The CDR3 covers 12 residues. Germline values: CDR1 SGHDN, CDR2 FVKESK. The CDR3 here is CASSGGNTEAFF. In DNA, the CDR3 is TGTGCCAGCAGCGGCGGGAACACTGAAGCTTTCTTT.

This clone was observed a few times. The chain carries TRBV21-1 and TRBJ2-2. TRBV21-1 is tagged as a pseudogene. CDR3 size: 13 residues. The CDR3 here is CASSPTVTGELFF. CDR3 bases: TGTGCCAGCAGCCCGACGGTCACCGGGGAGCTGTTTTTT.